The source of this T cell receptor (beta chain) is a study of early stage breast cancer tumors. Turning to the study itself: Most invasive tumors, about 80% of the 16, were ER+/PR+/HER2-.

This CDR3 region has 14 residues. CDR1 is SGHRS, CDR2 YFSETQ, per germline. With 3 bases clipped from V and 3 bases from J, the junction kept 2 bases outside the gene matches. Findings and caveats of the study: Unsorted bulk genomic DNA sequencing lacked pairing and functional marker data. Compared with adjacent normal breast, tumors showed around 2.5-fold denser, more clonal T cells. In about 85% of the 16 patients, blood comparison separated tumor from normal breast.

Some clones are missing from TCRdb's copy, which holds only in-frame ones; the method was immunoSEQ multiplex PCR. The sample lists 10,000 or so clones; 78% were seen once. On this clone itself: What it recognizes is unknown.

The origin of this receptor is a middle-aged person with breast cancer. The chain joins TRBV5-1 to TRBJ1-2; 10 nucleotides align to TRBD1. The sample consisted of normal breast tissue next to the tumor. The CDR3 DNA follows: TGCGCCAGCAGCTCCGGGACAGGGGACTATGGCTACACCTTC. This translates into CASSSGTGDYGYTF. Full variable domain (remainder filled in from reference TRBV5-1 and TRBJ1-2): KAGVTQTPRYLIKTRGQQVTLSCSPISGHRSVSWYQQTPGQGLQFLFEYFSETQRNKGNFPGRFSGRQFSNSRSEMNVSTLELGDSALYLCASSSGTGDYGYTFGSGTRLTVV.